This T cell receptor (beta chain) derives from a study of molecular identifiers for immune sequencing clone quantification. This clonotype was seen at least ten times. The antigen is not known. In the sort, naive CD8 T cells were defined as CD8+CD4-CCR7+CD45RA+. Study-wide results and limits: Barcode-sharing identical TCR molecules could underestimate highly expanded clone sizes. Beyond 20 RNA copies, clones held over 98% of effector molecules, compared with under 1% in naive cells.

As previously described, bulk TCR libraries were made using listed TCR primers. TCRdb analysed the PCR reads with MiXCR anew, one entry per CDR3 protein. This sample has tens of thousands of distinct CDR3 sequences, with 15% to 20% found just once. There are 14 residues in the CDR3. V shed 0 bases and J shed 3 bases, with 5 bases lying between them. CDR1 is MGHRA and CDR2 is YSYEKL in the germline V gene. This clonotype was sampled from a human donor in good health. Some libraries in this study had Jurkat cell RNA spiked in. This chain uses TRBV4-1 with TRBJ2-2; D is uncertain. What was sequenced was naive CD8+ T cells from blood, with Jurkat cell RNA spiked in. The subset here: FACS-sorted CD8+CD4-CCR7+CD45RA+ naive T cells. The chain's CDR3 is CASSQDPHTGELFF. In DNA, the CDR3 is TGCGCCAGCAGCCAAGATCCACACACCGGGGAGCTGTTTTTT.